The source of this TCR beta chain is a study of shared clonotypes between healthy human individuals. Broader study findings: Sequencing depth was expected to influence donor clonotype sharing.

As to this clone: Its antigen is undetermined.

Germline assignment: CDR1 SGHRS and CDR2 YFSETQ. V was pared by 4 bases and J by 4 bases, with 14 bases between. The CDR3 extends over 14 amino acids. The protocol was immunoSEQ multiplex PCR, while the TCRdb copy is restricted to in-frame clones and leaves out a portion. The sample includes a few million clones, roughly nine tenths of them seen just once. Sequencing input: naive CD4+ T cells sorted from blood. The subset denotes: CD45RA+ positively selected. The V call is TRBV5-1, the J call TRBJ1-1; D gene uncertain. The sequence was obtained from a man between 18 and 35 years old in good health. CDR3 DNA sequence: TGCGCCAGCAGCCAACTACGGGGTTCCACTGAAGCTTTCTTT. This codes for CASSQLRGSTEAFF.